The rows below give T cell receptor beta chains drawn from one sample of a study of blood T cell repertoires in COVID-19. Method: immunoSEQ multiplex PCR; TCRdb's copy keeps in-frame clones and lacks some. The table has 250,000 to 350,000 clones, around 91% seen once. The material sequenced was PBMCs or T cells enriched from blood (not recorded which). The source of these receptors is a woman aged 18 to 35 with acute COVID-19. Each CDR3 is given with its conserved first and last residue. The D gene is left open where the match is weak. Part of the rows lack a size; the others show once, few, many or a class for expanded clones.

TRBJ1-2	TRBV25-1	.	.	TGTGCCAGCAGTGAAATGGAGGATTTTCTTAACTATGGCTACACCTTC	CASSEMEDFLNYGYTF
TRBJ2-7	TRBV6-6	TRBD2	.	TGTGCCAGCCGGGGGGAGGGGCCAGGCGAGCAGTACTTC	CASRGEGPGEQYF
TRBJ1-1	TRBV10-3	TRBD1	.	TGTGCCATCAGTGAGCGGGACAGGCGCACTGAAGCTTTCTTT	CAISERDRRTEAFF
TRBJ1-1	TRBV5-1	TRBD1	.	TGCGCCAGCAGCGCCGGACAGGTTCCAGAAGCTTTCTTT	CASSAGQVPEAFF
TRBJ2-2	TRBV5-4	TRBD2	.	TGTGCCAGCAGCTTGAAACTAGCGGGAGCCCCCGGGGAGCTGTTTTTT	CASSLKLAGAPGELFF
TRBJ2-2	TRBV18	.	.	TGTGCCAGCTCACCACGTCCGCAGGGCGGCACCGGGGAGCTGTTTTTT	CASSPRPQGGTGELFF
TRBJ2-1	TRBV7-9	TRBD2	.	TGTGCCAGCAGCTTAAGGGCCATCCTAGCGGGAGGTTCGGGTGAGCAGTTCTTC	CASSLRAILAGGSGEQFF
TRBJ1-5	TRBV19	TRBD1	.	TGTGCCAGTAGTCCCGGGACAGGGGGCAATCAGCCCCAGCATTTT	CASSPGTGGNQPQHF
TRBJ1-2	TRBV7-2	.	.	TGTGCCAGCAGCTTAGGGCCAGCGGCCGCTAACTATGGCTACACCTTC	CASSLGPAAANYGYTF
TRBJ1-6	TRBV6-5	TRBD1	.	TGTGCCAGCAGTACAGGGGTCGGAGAGTCACCCCTCCACTTT	CASSTGVGESPLHF
TRBJ2-3	TRBV2	TRBD2	.	TGTGCCAGCAGCCCTGGGACTAGCGGGAGTGATACGCAGTATTTT	CASSPGTSGSDTQYF
TRBJ2-1	TRBV30	TRBD2	once	TGTGCCTGGTCTGTGGGGCGGGAGGATGAGCAGTTCTTC	CAWSVGREDEQFF
TRBJ2-7	TRBV4-2	.	.	TGTGCCAGCAGCCAAGTAGAGGTGGGGAGCTCCTACGAGCAGTACTTC	CASSQVEVGSSYEQYF
TRBJ2-2	TRBV5-1	TRBD2	once	TGCGCCAGCAGCTTGGGCCCTAGCGGGAGCCTCGGGGAGCTGTTTTTT	CASSLGPSGSLGELFF
TRBJ2-3	TRBV7-3	TRBD2	.	TGTGCCAGCAGCCCGGGACTAGCGGGGGGAGATACGCAGTATTTT	CASSPGLAGGDTQYF
TRBJ1-5	TRBV30	.	once	TGTGCCTGGAGTCTTGACAGGACTGCCCTCCTCCCCAATCAGCCCCAGCATTTT	CAWSLDRTALLPNQPQHF
TRBJ1-1	TRBV5-1	TRBD1	.	TGCGCCAGCAGCCCCACAGGGGATACTGAAGCTTTCTTT	CASSPTGDTEAFF
TRBJ1-5	TRBV6-1	TRBD1	.	TGTGCCAGCAGTGAATACAGGGGAGGAAATCAGCCCCAGCATTTT	CASSEYRGGNQPQHF
TRBJ2-6	TRBV19	TRBD1	.	TGTGCCAGTAACCTACTTCCGGGACAGGGAGACGGGGCCAACGTCCTGACTTTC	CASNLLPGQGDGANVLTF
TRBJ1-4	TRBV29-1	.	.	TGCAGCGTTTCTCCCACACAGGGCCTCAATGAAAAACTGTTTTTT	CSVSPTQGLNEKLFF
TRBJ2-7	TRBV5-4	TRBD2	few	TGTGCCAGCAGCCCGGGACTAGACTACGAGCAGTACTTC	CASSPGLDYEQYF
TRBJ1-1	TRBV11-2	TRBD1	.	TGTGCCAGCAGCCTGACAGGGGACACTGAAGCTTTCTTT	CASSLTGDTEAFF
TRBJ2-2	TRBV28	.	.	TGTGCCAGCAGTTTATTCCAGGGGAGAACCGGGGAGCTGTTTTTT	CASSLFQGRTGELFF
TRBJ2-7	TRBV10-1	.	.	TGCGCCAGCAGTGAAGGGGCCAAGGGCGGCGAGCAGTACTTC	CASSEGAKGGEQYF
TRBJ1-5	TRBV6-5	.	.	TGTGCCAGCAGCGGACGGGATAGCAATCAGCCCCAGCATTTT	CASSGRDSNQPQHF
TRBJ2-3	TRBV7-2	TRBD2	.	TGTGCCAGCAGCAAGCTAGCGGGAGGGGATACGCAGTATTTT	CASSKLAGGDTQYF
TRBJ1-1	TRBV4-1	.	once	TGCGCCAGCAGCGAGGGGTGGGACTTCAACACTGAAGCTTTCTTT	CASSEGWDFNTEAFF
TRBJ1-5	TRBV19	.	once	TGTGCCAGTAGTATAAGGCAGGGAGGTCAGCCCCAGCATTTT	CASSIRQGGQPQHF
TRBJ2-1	TRBV7-3	TRBD2	.	TGTGCCAGCAGTCACAGCAGCGGGAGCGGTGGTGAGCAGTTCTTC	CASSHSSGSGGEQFF
TRBJ1-5	TRBV5-1	.	once	TGCGCCAGCAGCTTGTTACCAGGGGATCAGCCCCAGCATTTT	CASSLLPGDQPQHF
TRBJ2-3	TRBV28	.	.	TGTGCCAGCAGTTACCTCCGGGATCGGCAGTATTTT	CASSYLRDRQYF
TRBJ2-1	TRBV7-9	TRBD2	.	TGTGCCAGCAGCTTAGGATCGATCGGGACTAGGAGGGACAATGAGCAGTTCTTC	CASSLGSIGTRRDNEQFF
TRBJ1-2	TRBV28	.	.	TGTGCCAGCAGGCGAGGTATTCAGCATGGCTACACCTTC	CASRRGIQHGYTF
TRBJ2-1	TRBV2	.	.	TGTGCCAGCCGAAGGGAGGTAGGCTCCTACAATGAGCAGTTCTTC	CASRREVGSYNEQFF
TRBJ2-7	TRBV14	TRBD1	.	TGTGCCAGCAGTTCACTTCAGGGGGCAGGGAGACGCGAGCAGTACTTC	CASSSLQGAGRREQYF
TRBJ2-2	TRBV28	TRBD2	.	TGTGCCAGCAGGACTAGCGGCACCGGGGAGCTGTTTTTT	CASRTSGTGELFF
TRBJ1-6	TRBV25-1	.	once	TGTGCCAGCAGTGAATTAAGTCTTGGAGATTCACCCCTCCACTTT	CASSELSLGDSPLHF
TRBJ1-2	TRBV11-2	.	.	TGTGCCAGCAGCTTCAGGGTGCAATTCCCTAACTATGGCTACACCTTC	CASSFRVQFPNYGYTF
TRBJ2-1	TRBV28	.	.	TGTGCCAGCAGTTTAGTTAGGAGCAGCAGCTCCTACAATGAGCAGTTCTTC	CASSLVRSSSSYNEQFF
TRBJ2-1	TRBV28	TRBD2	.	TGTGCCAGCAGTTTCCCCCGGACTAGCGGATTTTTAAAAGAGCAGTTCTTC	CASSFPRTSGFLKEQFF
TRBJ2-3	TRBV5-1	.	.	TGCGCCAGCAGCTTGCGGGATGGAACGTATACGCAGTATTTT	CASSLRDGTYTQYF
TRBJ1-1	TRBV4-1	.	once	TGCGCCAGCAGTTACGGGGGGGTCGGCACTGAAGCTTTCTTT	CASSYGGVGTEAFF
TRBJ1-5	TRBV19	.	.	TGTGCCAGTAGTATAGTTCGGACTCGGGGGGGCAATCAGCCCCAGCATTTT	CASSIVRTRGGNQPQHF
TRBJ1-1	TRBV28	TRBD1	.	TGTGCCAGCAGCTCCGGACAGGGGATCGGTGAAGCTTTCTTT	CASSSGQGIGEAFF
TRBJ1-1	TRBV18	.	.	TGTGCCAGCTCACCGCGGGAATACACTGAAGCTTTCTTT	CASSPREYTEAFF
TRBJ2-1	TRBV28	.	.	TGTGCCAGCAGTGGACGAGGGCCAGCCTACAATGAGCAGTTCTTC	CASSGRGPAYNEQFF
TRBJ1-5	TRBV27	.	.	TGTGCCAGCACCCAGGGAGGACTAGGTGATCAGCCCCAGCATTTT	CASTQGGLGDQPQHF
TRBJ2-5	TRBV7-2	TRBD1	.	TGTGCCAGCAGCACGCGACAGGGTAGGGGTCAAGAGACCCAGTACTTC	CASSTRQGRGQETQYF
TRBJ2-5	TRBV11-2	.	.	TGTGCCAGCAGCTTAGAAGGAGGGGGCGCGTATCCAGAGACCCAGTACTTC	CASSLEGGGAYPETQYF
TRBJ1-5	TRBV19	.	.	TGTGCCAGTAGTCCCCAGGGCAGTAGCAATCAGCCCCAGCATTTT	CASSPQGSSNQPQHF
TRBJ1-1	TRBV11-3	.	.	TGTGCCAGCACTCCGACAGTGAACACTGAAGCTTTCTTT	CASTPTVNTEAFF
TRBJ2-3	TRBV28	TRBD2	.	TGTGCCAGCAGCGCGTTAGCGGGAGGGCCAGATACGCAGTATTTT	CASSALAGGPDTQYF
TRBJ2-7	TRBV7-2	.	once	TGTGCCAGCAGCTCGGTACAGGGCGGCGAGCAGTACTTC	CASSSVQGGEQYF
TRBJ1-2	TRBV19	TRBD1	.	TGTGCCAGTACCATCCCGGACAGGGCCTATGGCTACACCTTC	CASTIPDRAYGYTF
TRBJ1-1	TRBV5-1	TRBD1	.	TGCGCCAGCAGCTTCGACAGGGCCACTGAAGCTTTCTTT	CASSFDRATEAFF
TRBJ1-1	TRBV5-1	.	.	TGCGCCAGCAGCTTGTCTTCGCTTAGTGTAGCTTTCTTT	CASSLSSLSVAFF
TRBJ2-1	TRBV25-1	.	.	TGTGCCAGCGGAGTTTCCCATGAGCAGTTCTTC	CASGVSHEQFF
TRBJ2-1	TRBV7-2	TRBD2	.	TGTGCCAGCAGCTTGTGGACTAGCGACCTCTCAGTGGGTGAGCAGTTCTTC	CASSLWTSDLSVGEQFF
TRBJ1-4	TRBV4-1	.	.	TGCGCCAGCAGCCAAGATCGTCAGGCAACTAATGAAAAACTGTTTTTT	CASSQDRQATNEKLFF
TRBJ2-7	TRBV19	.	.	TGTGCCAGTAGTCACAACAGGATTCCCTACGAGCAGTACTTC	CASSHNRIPYEQYF